The next 30 T cell receptor beta chains were all read from a single sample in a study of CD8 T cells in Susac syndrome. Reverse transcription of about 0.45 to 1 ug RNA used random hexamers. Via MiXCR, TCRdb re-called the immunoSEQ multiplex PCR reads, giving one row per CDR3 protein. Here the sample spans approximately 200,000 distinct CDR3 sequences, roughly 94% being singletons. The sample consisted of CD4+ T cells from PBMCs. Source of these receptors: a human donor with multiple sclerosis.

The genes are TRBV29-1 and TRBJ2-1; 13 positions agree with TRBD2. The V segment lost 8 bases and the J segment 2 bases; nucleotides outside the gene matches: 6. Germline assignment: CDR1 SQVTM and CDR2 ANQGSEA. The CDR3 has 15 residues. The CDR3 DNA follows: TGCAGCTTGACTAGCGGGGGGTCGACCTACAATGAGCAGTTCTTC. It is translated as CSLTSGGSTYNEQFF.

The J gene is TRBJ1-1, the V gene TRBV29-1, with a possible D match to TRBD1 (5 bases). V was shortened by 4 bases and J by 1 base, with 7 bases between the two germline ends. The germline gives CDR1 SQVTM, CDR2 ANQGSEA. CDR3 length: 12 residues. The CDR3 here is CSVGGGNTEAFF. CDR3 in DNA: TGCAGCGTTGGCGGGGGGAACACTGAAGCTTTCTTT. Full variable domain (outside the CDR3, taken from reference TRBV29-1 and TRBJ1-1): SAVISQKPSRDICQRGTSLTIQCQVDSQVTMMFWYRQQPGQSLTLIATANQGSEATYESGFVIDKFPISRPNLTFSTLTVSNMSPEDSSIYLCSVGGGNTEAFFGQGTRLTVV.

The table lists this clonotype with a count of one. V and J are TRBV20-1 and TRBJ1-6, with D possibly TRBD1 on 5 matching bases. The CDR3 has 14 residues. The germline V and J ends were trimmed by 6 bases and 7 bases, with 16 bases remaining between them. Germline CDR1 is DFQATT and CDR2 is SNEGSKA (reference sequence). DNA for the CDR3: TGCAGTGCAACCCGAGAGGGGTCGAATTCACCCCTCCACTTT. It translates to CSATREGSNSPLHF.

The chain carries TRBV3-1 and TRBJ1-1; tentatively, D is TRBD1 (5 bases). Trimming took 4 bases from V and 4 from J, leaving 13 bases between them. This CDR3 has 14 residues. Germline CDR1 reads LGHDT; CDR2 reads YNNKEL (reference sequence). CDR3 sequence: CASSPFERGTEAFF. CDR3 bases: TGTGCCAGCAGCCCCTTTGAGAGGGGCACTGAAGCTTTCTTT.

The genes are TRBV5-1 and TRBJ1-2; possibly TRBD1 for D (5 bases). V was cut by 2 bases and J by 6 bases, with 11 bases left in between. This CDR3 spans 13 amino acids. Looked up from germline, CDR1 is SGHRS and CDR2 is YFSETQ. CDR3 amino acids: CASSFLTEDGYTF. The CDR3 region has the DNA TGCGCCAGCAGCTTCTTGACAGAGGATGGCTACACCTTC.

This chain connects TRBV20-1 to TRBJ2-5; 7 bases align to TRBD2. The CDR3 totals 13 residues. Germline V lookup: CDR1 DFQATT, CDR2 SNEGSKA (reference sequence). J gave up 2 bases and V 1 base, and 1 base lay outside the gene matches. The chain's CDR3 is CSARGAGQETQYF. In DNA form, the CDR3 reads TGCAGTGCTAGAGGAGCGGGGCAAGAGACCCAGTACTTC.

This chain joins TRBV12-3 or TRBV12-4 and TRBJ1-1, with 7 bases identical to TRBD1. The CDR3 length is 15 residues. The J segment lost 6 bases and the V segment lost 3 bases, leaving 10 bases of the junction unmatched. CDR3 coding DNA: TGTGCCAGCAGTTTCCGAGGGGGCGAGGGCTCTGAAGCTTTCTTT. This gives the protein CASSFRGGEGSEAFF.

The chain combines TRBV7-9 with TRBJ2-2; the match to TRBD2 covers 9 bases. CDR1 SEHNR and CDR2 FQNEAQ come from the germline V gene (reference sequence). J was trimmed by 1 base and V by 7 bases; bases with no gene match: 1. CDR3 size: 14 residues. The chain's CDR3 is CASTTSGNTGELFF. CDR3 nucleotide sequence: TGTGCCAGCACGACTAGCGGGAACACCGGGGAGCTGTTTTTT. Based on the CDR3 plus reference TRBV7-9 and TRBJ2-2, the full variable domain is DTGVSQNPRHKITKRGQNVTFRCDPISEHNRLYWYRQTLGQGPEFLTYFQNEAQLEKSRLLSDRFSAERPKGSFSTLEIQRTEQGDSAMYLCASTTSGNTGELFFGEGSRLTVL.

The table lists this clonotype with a count of one. The genes are TRBV12-3 or TRBV12-4 and TRBJ2-7, with a possible D match to TRBD1 (5 bases). Deletions cut 1 base from V and 2 bases from J, with 9 bases between. The CDR3 length is 14 residues. Here the CDR3 DNA reads TGTGCCAGCAGTTTAGGTCGGACAACCTACGAGCAGTACTTC. Translation gives CASSLGRTTYEQYF.

This chain links TRBV6-1 with TRBJ2-5; D unresolved. This CDR3 has 13 residues. Between the trimmed V and J ends, which lost 3 bases and 5 bases, there was a span of 10 bases. The germline V gene has CDR1 MNHNS and CDR2 SASEGT. As DNA, the CDR3 is TGTGCCAGCAGTGATGGCAGGTGGGAGACCCAGTACTTC. Translated, it gives CASSDGRWETQYF.

This clonotype was counted once. The CDR3 sequence is CASSPRPRTLSDTQYF. The CDR3 DNA reads as TGTGCCAGCTCACCGCGCCCACGGACTCTATCAGATACGCAGTATTTT. The chain combines TRBV18 with TRBJ2-3, with D possibly matching TRBD2 (5 bases). The CDR3 contains 16 residues. Germline CDR1 is KGHSH and CDR2 is LQKENI. Trimming shortened V by 3 bases and J by 4 bases, and 17 bases separated the two germline ends. Supplemented by reference TRBV18 and TRBJ2-3, the full variable domain reads NAGVMQNPRHLVRRRGQEARLRCSPMKGHSHVYWYRQLPEEGLKFMVYLQKENIIDESGMPKERFSAEFPKEGPSILRIQQVVRGDSAAYFCASSPRPRTLSDTQYFGPGTRLTVL.

The chain carries TRBV30 and TRBJ2-7; D not certain. The CDR3 runs to 17 residues. CDR1 and CDR2 from the germline V gene are GTSNPN and SVGIG (reference sequence). V lost 8 bases and J lost 0, with 26 bases in between. The chain's CDR3 is CARPEEDGGPGSYEQYV. The CDR3 region has the DNA TGTGCCCGCCCTGAAGAGGACGGCGGACCGGGCTCCTACGAGCAGTACGTC.

The rearrangement uses TRBV20-1 and TRBJ2-7; TRBD1 matches at 11 bases. CDR1 DFQATT and CDR2 SNEGSKA come from the germline V gene (reference sequence). CDR3 size: 14 residues. The trim removed 3 bases at V and 6 bases at J, leaving 7 bases unmatched. The CDR3 DNA is TGCAGTGCTAGTCCCGGGACAGGGGGGCGCGAGCAGTACTTC. Protein sequence: CSASPGTGGREQYF.

This clonotype occurred a few times. The rearrangement uses TRBV14 and TRBJ1-6, with D unresolved. Germline V lookup: CDR1 SGHDN, CDR2 FVKESK. The CDR3 length is 13 residues. The V and J ends lost 6 bases and 1 base respectively, with 4 bases between them. As DNA, the CDR3 is TGTGCCAGCAGGGGTTCCTATAATTCACCCCTCCACTTT. Protein sequence: CASRGSYNSPLHF.

V gene TRBV2 combines with J gene TRBJ1-5; D possibly corresponds to TRBD1 (5 bases). The CDR3 runs to 13 residues. Germline V CDR1 and CDR2: SNHLY, FYNNEI. Trimming pared 10 bases from V and 5 bases from J, leaving 15 bases between. This CDR3 reads CATGHVPDQPQHF. Here the CDR3 DNA reads TGTGCCACCGGACATGTCCCGGATCAGCCCCAGCATTTT.

The rearrangement uses TRBV29-1 and TRBJ2-7; no firm D call. This CDR3 has 13 residues. Trimming removed 4 bases from V and 3 bases from J, with 13 bases in between. In germline, CDR1 is SQVTM, CDR2 ANQGSEA. CDR3 in DNA: TGCAGCGTTGGAACAACTAACTTCTACGAGCAGTACTTC. Its translation: CSVGTTNFYEQYF.

The rearrangement uses TRBV4-1 and TRBJ2-7, with no clear D. The length of the CDR3 is 12 residues. CDR1 is MGHRA, CDR2 YSYEKL, per germline. The V end was cut by 0 bases, the J end by 4 bases, with 4 bases between. The CDR3 sequence is CASSQDTYEQYF. CDR3 DNA: TGCGCCAGCAGCCAAGATACGTACGAGCAGTACTTC.

The gene calls are TRBV28 and TRBJ2-7; D possibly corresponds to TRBD2 (5 bases). CDR1 and CDR2 (germline): MDHEN, SYDVKM. The V end was cut by 4 bases, the J end by 6 bases, with 7 bases between. The CDR3 loop spans 11 amino acids. The CDR3 nucleotides read TGTGCCAGCAGTTATGCGGGCGAGCAGTACGTC. Translation gives CASSYAGEQYV.

The rearrangement uses TRBV20-1 and TRBJ1-2; 7 bases align to TRBD1. The germline V gene has CDR1 DFQATT and CDR2 SNEGSKA (reference sequence). V trimming: 2 bases; J trimming: 4 bases; junction bases outside the gene matches: 4. This CDR3 has 13 amino acids. The CDR3 bases are TGCAGTGCTAGACAGGGGGGTCGCTATGGCTACACCTTC. The encoded protein is CSARQGGRYGYTF.

The chain carries TRBV7-9 and TRBJ1-2; 9 nucleotides match TRBD1. The J segment lost 3 bases and the V segment lost 5 bases, leaving 10 bases of the junction unmatched. The CDR3 covers 16 residues. CDR1 SEHNR and CDR2 FQNEAQ come from the germline V gene (reference sequence). CDR3 protein: CASSPEGQGGYYGYTF. The CDR3 nucleotides read TGTGCCAGCAGCCCTGAGGGACAGGGCGGCTACTATGGCTACACCTTC.

The J gene is TRBJ2-5, the V gene TRBV5-1; D gene unclear. Trimming removed 5 bases at V and 4 bases at J, with 9 bases between. The germline CDR1 and CDR2 sequences are SGHRS and YFSETQ. This CDR3 comprises 12 residues. This CDR3 is CASRPGRETQYF. CDR3 DNA: TGCGCCAGCAGGCCCGGGCGAGAGACCCAGTACTTC. The full variable domain, in which reference TRBV5-1 and TRBJ2-5 provide the parts outside the CDR3, is KAGVTQTPRYLIKTRGQQVTLSCSPISGHRSVSWYQQTPGQGLQFLFEYFSETQRNKGNFPGRFSGRQFSNSRSEMNVSTLELGDSALYLCASRPGRETQYFGPGTRLLVL.

The gene calls are TRBV6-5 and TRBJ1-2; 8 positions match TRBD1. The germline gives CDR1 MNHEY, CDR2 SVGAGI. The trim removed 6 bases at V and 8 bases at J, leaving 11 bases unmatched. There are 14 residues in the CDR3. CDR3 nucleotide sequence: TGTGCCAGCAGCCCCAGGGGGCGAATAATCGGCTACACCTTC. Its protein is CASSPRGRIIGYTF.

The chain combines TRBV13 with TRBJ1-1; D is uncertain. Germline assignment: CDR1 PRHDT and CDR2 FYEKMQ (reference sequence). V dropped 1 base and J dropped 2 bases, with 5 bases sitting between them. The CDR3 covers 13 residues. CDR3 amino acids: CASSLVYNTEAFF. CDR3 DNA sequence: TGTGCCAGCAGCTTAGTTTACAACACTGAAGCTTTCTTT. Looking up the rest from reference TRBV13 and TRBJ1-1 gives the full variable domain: AAGVIQSPRHLIKEKRETATLKCYPIPRHDTVYWYQQGPGQDPQFLISFYEKMQSDKGSIPDRFSAQQFSDYHSELNMSSLELGDSALYFCASSLVYNTEAFFGQGTRLTVV.

This chain connects TRBV30 to TRBJ1-2, with D unclear. This CDR3 contains 16 residues. In germline, CDR1 is GTSNPN, CDR2 SVGIG (reference sequence). V was pared by 5 bases and J by 0 bases, with 19 bases between. As DNA, the CDR3 is TGTGCCTGGTTTACCGGGATAGGAGAAGCTAACTATGGCTACACCTTC. The encoded protein is CAWFTGIGEANYGYTF.

This rearrangement joins TRBV2 to TRBJ1-2; D might be TRBD1 (5 bases). This CDR3 has 15 amino acids. V was shortened by 6 bases and J by 1 base, with 15 bases between the two germline ends. Germline CDR1 SNHLY, CDR2 FYNNEI. For the CDR3, the DNA is TGTGCCAGCAGCTTACGGGGCCTCCTTAACTATGGCTACACCTTC. Its translation: CASSLRGLLNYGYTF.

CDR3 in DNA: TGTGCCACCAGCAGAGGGGCACAGGCATATGGCTACACCTTC. It specifies CATSRGAQAYGYTF. This sequence joins TRBV15 and TRBJ1-2; D is perhaps TRBD1 (5 bases). The CDR3 is made up of 14 amino acids. Looked up from germline, CDR1 is LNHNV and CDR2 is YYDKDF (reference sequence). Deletions cut 1 base from V and 5 bases from J, with 11 bases between.

This chain connects TRBV20-1 to TRBJ2-1; D not resolved. Trimming left V 5 bases short and J 10 bases short, with 9 bases between. Per the germline V gene, CDR1 is DFQATT and CDR2 is SNEGSKA (reference sequence). This CDR3 comprises 10 residues. The CDR3 sequence: CSAWAVEQFF. For the CDR3, the DNA is TGCAGTGCTTGGGCGGTGGAGCAGTTCTTC.

CDR3 sequence: CSGGQGVQETQYF. The CDR3 DNA follows: TGCAGCGGGGGACAGGGGGTCCAAGAGACCCAGTACTTC. The chain carries TRBV29-1 and TRBJ2-5; 11 bases align to TRBD1. CDR1 and CDR2 from the germline V gene are SQVTM and ANQGSEA. The ends lost 7 bases at V and 1 base at J; junction bases unmatched: 2. This CDR3 has 13 residues.

V and J are TRBV14 and TRBJ2-7, with TRBD1 identical over 8 bases. V was pared by 4 bases and J by 7 bases, with 6 bases of the junction left unmatched. The CDR3 spans 13 residues. Germline assignment: CDR1 SGHDN and CDR2 FVKESK. CDR3 protein: CASSRQGAWEQYV. CDR3 sequence (DNA): TGTGCCAGCAGCCGTCAGGGGGCTTGGGAGCAGTACGTC.

V usage is TRBV20-1 and J usage is TRBJ2-7, with a tentative D call TRBD2 (6 bases). The CDR3 has 13 residues. Germline V gives CDR1 DFQATT, CDR2 SNEGSKA (reference sequence). Trimming cost V 6 bases and J 7 bases, with 19 bases left between them. The CDR3 DNA reads as TGCAGTGCCCATCGACCGGGGGATCGAGAGCAGTACTTC. It yields the protein CSAHRPGDREQYF.